This TCR beta chain derives from a study of regulatory T cells in long-lasting Graves disease. On the study more broadly: Persistent Graves' disease meant over 5 years of antithyroid drugs with positive TSH receptor antibodies.

The time point was: persistent/refractory GD, antithyroid drugs over 5 years with positive TRAb. PBMC-derived RNA was used for the TCR library. Staff drew about 10 milliliters of peripheral blood into EDTA tubes. Looked up from germline, CDR1 is MNHEY and CDR2 is SMNVEV (reference sequence). Trimming took off 5 bases at V and 4 bases at J, with 17 bases between the two ends. CDR3 size: 15 residues. Study-wide findings and caveats: Public clonotype sharing was higher in persistent than newly diagnosed patients. For persistent Graves' patients, TCR diversity was lower than for newly diagnosed ones.

For TCR beta, libraries came from iRepertoire HTBI primers and Arm-PCR of CDR3 regions. TCRdb analysed the multiplex PCR reads with MiXCR anew, one entry per CDR3 protein. The data contain 600,000 to 800,000 distinct CDR3 sequences, 30% of them singletons. In the case of this clonotype: Antigen specificity is unknown.

The chain employs TRBV27 and TRBJ2-5; no firm D call. This TCR derives from a female donor with Graves disease. Material: peripheral blood mononuclear cells (PBMCs), obtained when the disease was refractory, from a patient treated with antithyroid drugs. CDR3 protein: CASSPPPVIGETQYF. CDR3 DNA sequence: TGTGCCAGCAGTCCCCCCCCGGTGATTGGAGAGACCCAGTACTTC.